Each of the 21 T cell receptor beta chains below was sequenced from the same sample in a study of control samples from healthy donors and cancer patients. Data came from immunoSEQ multiplex PCR; TCRdb stores just in-frame clones and leaves some out. The sample lists fewer than 130,000 clones, 70% to 90% occurring once. The sequenced sample was PBMCs. All receptors derive from a woman in her sixties or seventies with lung cancer.

The chain recombines TRBV5-3 with TRBJ1-4; D remains ambiguous. TRBV5-3 is an ORF, with its function uncertain. The CDR3 covers 15 residues. The germline V and J ends were trimmed by 0 bases and 3 bases, with 9 bases remaining between them. The CDR3 protein is CARSLAVMANEKLFF. The CDR3 DNA reads TGTGCCAGAAGCTTGGCCGTAATGGCTAATGAAAAACTGTTTTTT.

The chain has TRBV19 and TRBJ2-5; tentatively, D is TRBD1 (5 bases). The CDR3 loop spans 17 amino acids. V was trimmed by 1 base and J by 5 bases, leaving 20 bases between them. Germline CDR1 and CDR2: LNHDA and SQIVND (reference sequence). For the CDR3, the DNA is TGTGCCAGTAGTATAGGTTCCCAGGGTTACATGGGGGAGACCCAGTACTTC. Its translation is CASSIGSQGYMGETQYF.

V is TRBV19 and J is TRBJ2-7; D may be TRBD2 (5 bases). Germline CDR1 LNHDA, CDR2 SQIVND (reference sequence). V lost 0 bases, J lost 2 bases, and 8 bases lay in between. The CDR3 totals 14 residues. The CDR3 DNA reads TGTGCCAGTAGTATAGATACGGGAACCTACGAGCAGTACTTC. This translates into CASSIDTGTYEQYF.

The chain has TRBV28 and TRBJ2-7; D might be TRBD1 or TRBD2, each matching 6 bases. The CDR3 is 15 amino acids. The germline V gene encodes CDR1 MDHEN and CDR2 SYDVKM. V was cut by 5 bases and J by 2 bases, with 16 bases left in between. This CDR3 is CASSIGGGAAYEQYF. In DNA, the CDR3 is TGTGCCAGCAGTATAGGGGGAGGTGCGGCCTACGAGCAGTACTTC.

This chain uses TRBV3-1 (or the pseudogene TRBV3-2) with TRBJ2-2, with D tentatively TRBD1 (6 bases). The CDR3 runs to 13 residues. Looked up from germline, CDR1 is LGHDT and CDR2 is YNNKEL (reference sequence). With 2 bases removed from V and 6 bases from J, the gap between germline ends came to 7 bases. The CDR3 coding sequence is TGTGCCAGCAGCCAAAAGGGGGCCGGGGAGCTGTTTTTT. This sequence encodes CASSQKGAGELFF.

The chain is built from TRBV10-3 and TRBJ2-7; the match to TRBD2 covers 7 bases. The germline gives CDR1 ENHRY, CDR2 SYGVKD. The ends lost 10 bases at V and 0 bases at J; junction bases unmatched: 6. The CDR3 covers 13 residues. Here the CDR3 reads CATGGGSSYEQYF. CDR3 sequence (DNA): TGTGCCACGGGGGGTGGGAGCTCCTACGAGCAGTACTTC.

The chain combines TRBV10-3 with TRBJ1-1; the match to TRBD1 covers 7 bases. V lost 6 bases, J lost 7 bases, and 8 bases stayed unmatched. The CDR3 covers 13 residues. Germline loops: CDR1 ENHRY, CDR2 SYGVKD. CDR3 region: CAISDTTGVEAFF. CDR3 DNA: TGTGCCATCAGCGACACAACAGGGGTTGAAGCTTTCTTT.

The chain uses TRBV3-1 (or the pseudogene TRBV3-2) and TRBJ1-1; maybe TRBD1 (6 bases). Germline CDR1 LGHDT, CDR2 YNNKEL (reference sequence). V lost 6 bases and J lost 3, with 23 bases in between. The CDR3 contains 17 residues. The CDR3 spells CASSFITGTGRDTEAFF. The CDR3 coding sequence is TGTGCCAGCAGTTTCATTACAGGGACCGGGAGGGACACTGAAGCTTTCTTT.

V gene TRBV5-4 combines with J gene TRBJ1-3; D gene uncertain. The CDR3 length is 13 residues. CDR1 and CDR2 (germline): SGHNT, YYREEE (reference sequence). Trimming removed 1 base from V and 3 bases from J, with 5 bases in between. The CDR3 coding sequence is TGTGCCAGCAGCTTGCCGGATGGAAACACCATATATTTT. Translating gives CASSLPDGNTIYF.

This clone was seen only once. As DNA, the CDR3 is TGTGCCAGCAGTCCAGGACAGTATCATGGCTACACCTTC. Translation: CASSPGQYHGYTF. The chain couples TRBV12-3 or TRBV12-4 to TRBJ1-2; possibly TRBD1 for D (6 bases). CDR3 size: 13 residues. Trimming left V 5 bases short and J 6 bases short, with 13 bases between.

The chain links TRBV19 to TRBJ1-1, with 7 bases that match TRBD1. Germline loops: CDR1 LNHDA, CDR2 SQIVND (reference sequence). V shed 6 bases, J shed 11 bases, and the junction held 6 bases outside the gene matches. The CDR3 length is 11 residues. The CDR3 DNA reads as TGTGCCAGTAGAGGGGCAGGGGGGGCTTTCTTT. Its translation is CASRGAGGAFF.

V and J are TRBV9 and TRBJ1-6; maybe TRBD1 (6 bases). There are 15 residues in the CDR3. Germline values: CDR1 SGDLS, CDR2 YYNGEE. Trimming removed 0 bases from V and 7 bases from J, with 11 bases in between. CDR3 sequence (DNA): TGTGCCAGCAGCGTAGCAGGGGACGGCAATTCACCCCTCCACTTT. Translation: CASSVAGDGNSPLHF. Drawing the rest from reference TRBV9 and TRBJ1-6, the complete variable domain is DSGVTQTPKHLITATGQRVTLRCSPRSGDLSVYWYQQSLDQGLQFLIQYYNGEERAKGNILERFSAQQFPDLHSELNLSSLELGDSALYFCASSVAGDGNSPLHFGNGTRLTVT.

CDR3 loop: CASSVQAVETYEQYF. CDR3 nucleotide sequence: TGTGCCAGCAGCGTTCAGGCGGTAGAAACCTACGAGCAGTACTTC. The V gene is TRBV7-8, the J gene TRBJ2-7, with D unresolved. The CDR3 is made up of 15 amino acids. The germline gives CDR1 SGHVS, CDR2 FQNEAQ. The V and J ends lost 5 bases and 2 bases respectively, with 16 bases between them.

The V gene is TRBV4-2, the J gene TRBJ2-7; tentative D call: TRBD1 (6 bases). Germline CDR1 LGHNA, CDR2 YNFKEQ. The V gene lost 1 base and the J gene lost 2 bases, with 12 bases spanning the gap. This CDR3 has 15 amino acids. CDR3 nucleotides: TGTGCCAGCAGCCAAGCGACAGGACCTGCCTACGAGCAGTACTTC. This gives the protein CASSQATGPAYEQYF.

This clone was seen once. V is TRBV7-9 and J is TRBJ2-1, with D possibly TRBD1 on 6 matching bases. This CDR3 comprises 15 residues. The germline V gene has CDR1 SEHNR and CDR2 FQNEAQ (reference sequence). Trimming pared 8 bases from V and 6 bases from J, leaving 20 bases between. CDR3 sequence reads: CASQPGDRGPNEQFF. The CDR3, as DNA: TGTGCCAGCCAGCCAGGGGATAGGGGACCCAATGAGCAGTTCTTC.

This clone has a single count. This chain connects TRBV27 to TRBJ2-7; possible D gene TRBD2, 6 bases. V gave up 2 bases and J gave up 0 bases, with 14 bases separating them. The CDR3 length is 16 residues. In germline, CDR1 is MNHEY, CDR2 SMNVEV (reference sequence). CDR3: CASSLTPSVSSYEQYF. In nucleotides, the CDR3 is TGTGCCAGCAGTTTAACTCCTAGCGTAAGCTCCTACGAGCAGTACTTC.

The V gene is TRBV6-5, the J gene TRBJ1-5, with 8 bases lining up with TRBD1. From germline, CDR1 is MNHEY and CDR2 SVGAGI. V gave up 6 bases and J gave up 3 bases; unmatched junction bases: 7. The CDR3 contains 15 residues. CDR3 protein: CASSRVTGANQPQHF. In DNA form, the CDR3 reads TGTGCCAGCAGCCGCGTGACAGGGGCCAATCAGCCCCAGCATTTT.

J is TRBJ2-7 and V is TRBV5-1; 9 bases agree with TRBD1. This CDR3 comprises 14 residues. Trimming cost V 0 bases and J 5 bases; bases outside gene matches: 3. Germline values: CDR1 SGHRS, CDR2 YFSETQ. CDR3 loop: CASSLVGQGHEQYF. CDR3 nucleotides: TGCGCCAGCAGCTTGGTGGGACAGGGCCACGAGCAGTACTTC.

The V gene is TRBV7-3, the J gene TRBJ2-7; possibly TRBD1 or TRBD2 for D (5 bases each). The CDR3 contains 13 residues. Germline assignment: CDR1 SGHTA and CDR2 FQGTGA. V was pared by 5 bases and J by 3 bases, with 11 bases between. DNA of the CDR3: TGTGCCAGCAGCCGGGACCGCCACTACGAGCAGTACTTC. Its translation: CASSRDRHYEQYF.

V and J are TRBV2 and TRBJ1-5; D is possibly TRBD1 (6 bases). The CDR3 sequence is 14 residues long. The germline V gene encodes CDR1 SNHLY and CDR2 FYNNEI. V was pared by 8 bases and J by 3 bases, with 14 bases between. The CDR3, as DNA: TGTGCCAGCTGGGGGGGCGCCTACAATCAGCCCCAGCATTTT. The encoded protein is CASWGGAYNQPQHF. The full variable domain, completed using reference TRBV2 and TRBJ1-5, is EPEVTQTPSHQVTQMGQEVILRCVPISNHLYFYWYRQILGQKVEFLVSFYNNEISEKSEIFDDQFSVERPDGSNFTLKIRSTKLEDSAMYFCASWGGAYNQPQHFGDGTRLSIL.

The V and J genes are TRBV12-3 or TRBV12-4 and TRBJ2-1; 10 nucleotides match TRBD1. This CDR3 spans 13 amino acids. The CDR3 reads CGVRDRGYNEQFF. CDR3 coding DNA: TGTGGCGTCCGGGACAGGGGATACAATGAGCAGTTCTTC.